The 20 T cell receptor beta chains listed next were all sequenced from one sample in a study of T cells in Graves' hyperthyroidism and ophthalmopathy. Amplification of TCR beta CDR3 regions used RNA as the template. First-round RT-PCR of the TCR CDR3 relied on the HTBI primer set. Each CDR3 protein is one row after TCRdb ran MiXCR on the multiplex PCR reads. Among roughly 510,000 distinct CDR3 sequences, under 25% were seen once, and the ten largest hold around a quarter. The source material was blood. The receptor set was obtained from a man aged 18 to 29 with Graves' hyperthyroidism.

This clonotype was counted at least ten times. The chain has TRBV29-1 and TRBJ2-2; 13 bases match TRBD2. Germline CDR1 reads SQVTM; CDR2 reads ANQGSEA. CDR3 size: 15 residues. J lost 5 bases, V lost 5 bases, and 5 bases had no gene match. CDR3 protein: CSVSLAGGRTGELFF. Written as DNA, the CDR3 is TGCAGCGTTTCACTAGCGGGGGGGCGGACCGGGGAGCTGTTTTTT.

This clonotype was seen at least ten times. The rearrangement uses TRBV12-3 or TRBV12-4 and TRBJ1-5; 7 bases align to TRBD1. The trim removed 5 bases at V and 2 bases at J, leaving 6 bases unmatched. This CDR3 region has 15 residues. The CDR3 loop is CASSRTGHGNQPQHF. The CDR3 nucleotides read TGTGCCAGCAGTCGGACAGGCCACGGCAATCAGCCCCAGCATTTT.

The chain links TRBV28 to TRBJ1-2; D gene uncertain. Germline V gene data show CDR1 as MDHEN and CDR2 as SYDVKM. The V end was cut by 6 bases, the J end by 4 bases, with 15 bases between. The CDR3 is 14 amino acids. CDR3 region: CASSLEGAGYGYTF. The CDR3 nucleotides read TGTGCCAGCAGCTTGGAAGGAGCTGGCTATGGCTACACCTTC.

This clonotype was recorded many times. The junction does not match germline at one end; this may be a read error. The DNA for the CDR3 is TGTGCCGGCAGTTTAGGCAGGCTTGGTAGCAATCAGCCCCAGCATTTT. This translates into CAGSLGRLGSNQPQHF. The chain is built from TRBV12-3 or TRBV12-4 and TRBJ1-5; D gene uncertain. This CDR3 has 16 residues.

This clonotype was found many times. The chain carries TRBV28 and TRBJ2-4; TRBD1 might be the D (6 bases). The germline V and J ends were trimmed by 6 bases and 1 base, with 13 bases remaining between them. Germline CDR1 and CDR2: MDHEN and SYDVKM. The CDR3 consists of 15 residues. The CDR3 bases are TGTGCCAGCAGCCCCTTGGGGGCGGCCAAAAACATTCAGTACTTC. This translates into CASSPLGAAKNIQYF.

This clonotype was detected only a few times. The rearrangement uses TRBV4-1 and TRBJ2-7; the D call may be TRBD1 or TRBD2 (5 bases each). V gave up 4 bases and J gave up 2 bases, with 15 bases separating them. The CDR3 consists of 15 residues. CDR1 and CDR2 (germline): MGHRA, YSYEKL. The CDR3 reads CASSLSWDGTYEQYF. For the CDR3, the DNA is TGCGCCAGCAGCCTCTCATGGGACGGTACCTACGAGCAGTACTTC.

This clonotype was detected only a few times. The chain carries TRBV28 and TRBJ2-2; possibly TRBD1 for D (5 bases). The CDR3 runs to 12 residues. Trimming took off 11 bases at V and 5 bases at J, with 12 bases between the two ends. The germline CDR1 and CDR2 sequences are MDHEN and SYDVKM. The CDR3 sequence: CAVGEGTGELFF. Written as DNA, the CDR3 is TGTGCCGTAGGGGAAGGTACCGGGGAGCTGTTTTTT.

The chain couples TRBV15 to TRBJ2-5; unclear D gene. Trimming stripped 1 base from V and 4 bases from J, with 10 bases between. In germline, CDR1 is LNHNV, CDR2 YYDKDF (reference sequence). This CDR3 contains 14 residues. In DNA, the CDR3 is TGTGCCACCAGCAGAGTCTTCCCGGGAGAGACCCAGTACTTC. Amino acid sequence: CATSRVFPGETQYF.

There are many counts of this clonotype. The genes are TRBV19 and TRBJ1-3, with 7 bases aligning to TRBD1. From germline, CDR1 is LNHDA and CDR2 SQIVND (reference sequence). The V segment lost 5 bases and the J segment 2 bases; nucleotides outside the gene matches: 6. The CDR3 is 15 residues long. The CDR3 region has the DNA TGTGCCAGTAGTGCCGCAACAGGGGCTGGAAACACCATATATTTT. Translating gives CASSAATGAGNTIYF.

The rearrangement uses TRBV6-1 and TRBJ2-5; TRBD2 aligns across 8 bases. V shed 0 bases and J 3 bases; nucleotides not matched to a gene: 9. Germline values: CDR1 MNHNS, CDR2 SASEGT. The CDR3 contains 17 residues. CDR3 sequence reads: CASSEAYSGGRKETQYF. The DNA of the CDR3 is TGTGCCAGCAGTGAAGCGTACAGCGGGGGCCGGAAAGAGACCCAGTACTTC.

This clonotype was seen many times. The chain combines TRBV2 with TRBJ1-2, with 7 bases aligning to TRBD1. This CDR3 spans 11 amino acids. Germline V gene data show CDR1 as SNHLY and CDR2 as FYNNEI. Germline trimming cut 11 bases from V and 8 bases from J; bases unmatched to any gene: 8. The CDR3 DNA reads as TGTGCCTCCAGGGGGGGCGGCGGCTACACCTTC. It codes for CASRGGGGYTF.

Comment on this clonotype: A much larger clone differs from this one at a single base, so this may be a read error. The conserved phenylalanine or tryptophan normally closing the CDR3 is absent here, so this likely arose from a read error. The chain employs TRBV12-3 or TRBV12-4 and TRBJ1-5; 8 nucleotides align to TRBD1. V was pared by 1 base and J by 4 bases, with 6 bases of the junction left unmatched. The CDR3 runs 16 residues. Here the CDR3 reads CASSLGQGLRNQPQHL. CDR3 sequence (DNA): TGTGCCAGCAGTTTAGGACAGGGGTTAAGAAATCAGCCCCAGCATTTG.

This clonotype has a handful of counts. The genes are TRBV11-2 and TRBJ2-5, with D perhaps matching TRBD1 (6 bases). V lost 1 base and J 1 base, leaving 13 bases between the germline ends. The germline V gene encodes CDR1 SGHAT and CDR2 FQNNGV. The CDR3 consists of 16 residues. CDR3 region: CASSLVTGQFQETQYF. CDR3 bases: TGTGCCAGCAGCTTAGTTACAGGGCAATTCCAAGAGACCCAGTACTTC. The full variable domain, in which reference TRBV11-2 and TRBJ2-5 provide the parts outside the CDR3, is EAGVAQSPRYKIIEKRQSVAFWCNPISGHATLYWYQQILGQGPKLLIQFQNNGVVDDSQLPKDRFSAERLKGVDSTLKIQPAKLEDSAVYLCASSLVTGQFQETQYFGPGTRLLVL.

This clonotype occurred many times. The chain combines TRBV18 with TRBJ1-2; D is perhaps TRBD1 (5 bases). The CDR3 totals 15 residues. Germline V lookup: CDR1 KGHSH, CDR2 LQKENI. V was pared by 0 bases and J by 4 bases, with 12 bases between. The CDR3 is CASSPPSNRRYGYTF. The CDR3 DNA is TGTGCCAGCTCACCACCTTCAAACAGGCGCTATGGCTACACCTTC.

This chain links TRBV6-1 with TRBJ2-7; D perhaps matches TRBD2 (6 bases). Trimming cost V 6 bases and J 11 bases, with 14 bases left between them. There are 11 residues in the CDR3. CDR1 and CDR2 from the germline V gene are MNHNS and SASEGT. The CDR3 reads CASSHGTLEYF. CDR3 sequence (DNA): TGTGCCAGCAGCCACGGGACTCTAGAGTACTTC.

CDR3 protein: CAWSELSFPGAGNTIYF. CDR3 nucleotides: TGTGCCTGGAGTGAACTATCATTTCCAGGGGCTGGAAACACCATATATTTT. V is TRBV30 and J is TRBJ1-3; a weak D match, TRBD1 (6 bases). Trimming pared 1 base from V and 2 bases from J, leaving 18 bases between. Germline lookup yields CDR1 GTSNPN and CDR2 SVGIG (reference sequence). The CDR3 extends over 17 amino acids.

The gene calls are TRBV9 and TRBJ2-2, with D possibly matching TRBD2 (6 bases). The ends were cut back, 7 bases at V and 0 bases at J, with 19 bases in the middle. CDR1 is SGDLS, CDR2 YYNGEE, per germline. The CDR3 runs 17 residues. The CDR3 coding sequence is TGTGCCAGCGGATCGTCGGGGGTCAGCGCGAACACCGGGGAGCTGTTTTTT. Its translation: CASGSSGVSANTGELFF.

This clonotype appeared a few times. CDR3 sequence (DNA): TGTGCCAGCAGTTTTCGAGGGGTAGTCGCCAAAAACATTCAGTACTTC. Amino acid sequence: CASSFRGVVAKNIQYF. J is TRBJ2-4 and V is TRBV28; either TRBD1 or TRBD2 may fit D (5 bases each). CDR1 is MDHEN and CDR2 is SYDVKM in the germline V gene. The CDR3 sequence is 16 residues long. Trimming pared 3 bases from V and 1 base from J, leaving 13 bases between.

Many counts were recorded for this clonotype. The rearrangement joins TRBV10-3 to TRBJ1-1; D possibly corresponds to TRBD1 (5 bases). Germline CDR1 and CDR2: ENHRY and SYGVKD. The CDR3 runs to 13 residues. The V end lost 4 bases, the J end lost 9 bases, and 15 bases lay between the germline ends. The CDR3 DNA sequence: TGTGCCATCAGTGCAAACCTCGACAGCCAAGCTTTCTTT. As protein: CAISANLDSQAFF.

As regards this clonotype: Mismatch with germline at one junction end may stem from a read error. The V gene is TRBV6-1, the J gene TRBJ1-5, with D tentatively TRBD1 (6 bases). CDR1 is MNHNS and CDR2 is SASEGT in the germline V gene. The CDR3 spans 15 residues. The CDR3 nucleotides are TGTGCCAGCCGGAGACAGGACCCTAGCAATCAGCCCCATCATTTT. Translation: CASRRQDPSNQPHHF.